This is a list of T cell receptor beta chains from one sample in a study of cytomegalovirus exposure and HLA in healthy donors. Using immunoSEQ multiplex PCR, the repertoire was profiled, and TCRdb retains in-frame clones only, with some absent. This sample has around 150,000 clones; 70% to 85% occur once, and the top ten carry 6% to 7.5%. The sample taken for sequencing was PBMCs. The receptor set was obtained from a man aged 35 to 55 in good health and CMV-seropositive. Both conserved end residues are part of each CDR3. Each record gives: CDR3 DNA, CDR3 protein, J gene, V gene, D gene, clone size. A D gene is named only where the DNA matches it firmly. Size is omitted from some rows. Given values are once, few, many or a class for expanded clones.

CDR3nt: TGTGCCAGCAGTGGACTAGCGGAGAGCTCCTACGAGCAGTACTTC
CDR3aa: CASSGLAESSYEQYF
j_gene: TRBJ2-7
v_gene: TRBV6-1
d_gene: TRBD2
abundance: NA

CDR3nt: TGTGCCAGCAGTTTAAAACAGGGCACTGGCTACACCTTC
CDR3aa: CASSLKQGTGYTF
j_gene: TRBJ1-2
v_gene: TRBV27
d_gene: NA
abundance: NA

CDR3nt: TGTGCCAGCAGCTGGGGACTAGCCAGGTACGAGCAGTACTTC
CDR3aa: CASSWGLARYEQYF
j_gene: TRBJ2-7
v_gene: TRBV7-2
d_gene: TRBD2
abundance: NA

CDR3nt: TGTGCCAGCAGCTTAGAGGGCCGGACAGTAACGTCTGGGGCCAACGTCCTGACTTTC
CDR3aa: CASSLEGRTVTSGANVLTF
j_gene: TRBJ2-6
v_gene: TRBV7-8
d_gene: NA
abundance: NA

CDR3nt: TGTGCCAGCAGCAAAGGGGTAGCGGGGCACTTC
CDR3aa: CASSKGVAGHF
j_gene: TRBJ2-5
v_gene: TRBV21-1
d_gene: NA
abundance: NA

CDR3nt: TGCGCCAGCAGTGAGTCGTCACTAGCGAACGAGCAGTACTTC
CDR3aa: CASSESSLANEQYF
j_gene: TRBJ2-7
v_gene: TRBV10-1
d_gene: TRBD2
abundance: few

CDR3nt: TGTGCCATCAGTGATCCGGGACTAGCGCCCGGGGAGCTGTTTTTT
CDR3aa: CAISDPGLAPGELFF
j_gene: TRBJ2-2
v_gene: TRBV10-3
d_gene: TRBD2
abundance: NA

CDR3nt: TGTGCCAGCAGCTTAGGGCCGAGGGGGAGCGGCGCCTACGAGCAGTACTTC
CDR3aa: CASSLGPRGSGAYEQYF
j_gene: TRBJ2-7
v_gene: TRBV13
d_gene: NA
abundance: NA

CDR3nt: TGTGCCAGCTCACCCAGACGGGGACAGGGTACGGGCTACACCTTC
CDR3aa: CASSPRRGQGTGYTF
j_gene: TRBJ1-2
v_gene: TRBV18
d_gene: TRBD1
abundance: NA

CDR3nt: TGTGCCAGCAGCCAAGAGGGTTCGGCTAGCGGTTACAATGAGCAGTTCTTC
CDR3aa: CASSQEGSASGYNEQFF
j_gene: TRBJ2-1
v_gene: TRBV4-2
d_gene: TRBD2
abundance: few

CDR3nt: TGCGCCAGCAAGTCGGAGGGGGCGAGGGAGACCCAGTACTTC
CDR3aa: CASKSEGARETQYF
j_gene: TRBJ2-5
v_gene: TRBV5-1
d_gene: NA
abundance: few

CDR3nt: TGTGCCAGCAGCTTAGCGCGGGGGAACACCGGGGAGCTGTTTTTT
CDR3aa: CASSLARGNTGELFF
j_gene: TRBJ2-2
v_gene: TRBV11-3
d_gene: NA
abundance: NA

CDR3nt: TGTGCCAGCATCGGGACAGGGAACTATGGCTACACCTTC
CDR3aa: CASIGTGNYGYTF
j_gene: TRBJ1-2
v_gene: TRBV5-4
d_gene: TRBD1
abundance: NA

CDR3nt: TGTGCCAGCAGCTTAAGACTAGCGGGAGCGGCGGGGGAGCTGTTTTTT
CDR3aa: CASSLRLAGAAGELFF
j_gene: TRBJ2-2
v_gene: TRBV7-6
d_gene: TRBD2
abundance: NA

CDR3nt: TGTGCCAGCAGCTTGGATAGCGGGAGCAGGAATGAGCAGTTCTTC
CDR3aa: CASSLDSGSRNEQFF
j_gene: TRBJ2-1
v_gene: TRBV5-4
d_gene: TRBD2
abundance: NA

CDR3nt: TGTGCCAGCAGTGCTACGACAGATAACTATGGCTACACCTTC
CDR3aa: CASSATTDNYGYTF
j_gene: TRBJ1-2
v_gene: TRBV28
d_gene: NA
abundance: NA

CDR3nt: TGCGCCAGCAACCGGGACAGGGTGACCTACGAGCAGTACTTC
CDR3aa: CASNRDRVTYEQYF
j_gene: TRBJ2-7
v_gene: TRBV5-1
d_gene: TRBD1
abundance: NA

CDR3nt: TGCGCCAGCCACCACCCAAGCGGGAGCGGAGAGACCCAGTACTTC
CDR3aa: CASHHPSGSGETQYF
j_gene: TRBJ2-5
v_gene: TRBV5-1
d_gene: TRBD2
abundance: NA

CDR3nt: TGTGCCAGTAGTTCCCAGGACAGGGCATACACTGAAGCTTTCTTT
CDR3aa: CASSSQDRAYTEAFF
j_gene: TRBJ1-1
v_gene: TRBV19
d_gene: TRBD1
abundance: NA

CDR3nt: TGTGCCAGCAGCTTGGTGGGAGGGGACTACGAGCAGTACTTC
CDR3aa: CASSLVGGDYEQYF
j_gene: TRBJ2-7
v_gene: TRBV7-3
d_gene: TRBD2
abundance: NA

CDR3nt: TGCAGCGTTCCGGGGGGACTCCAAACCAACACCGGGGAGCTGTTTTTT
CDR3aa: CSVPGGLQTNTGELFF
j_gene: TRBJ2-2
v_gene: TRBV29-1
d_gene: TRBD2
abundance: NA

CDR3nt: TGCGCCAGCAGCCCATGGGGACAGAGGGATCAGCCCCAGCATTTT
CDR3aa: CASSPWGQRDQPQHF
j_gene: TRBJ1-5
v_gene: TRBV4-1
d_gene: TRBD1
abundance: few

CDR3nt: TGTGCCAGCAGCCATCCTGGTACCGGACAGGATGACTATGGCTACACCTTC
CDR3aa: CASSHPGTGQDDYGYTF
j_gene: TRBJ1-2
v_gene: TRBV5-6
d_gene: TRBD1
abundance: NA

CDR3nt: TGTGCCAGCAGCTTAAGACAGGGGGCGATTGAAAAACTGTTTTTT
CDR3aa: CASSLRQGAIEKLFF
j_gene: TRBJ1-4
v_gene: TRBV11-2
d_gene: TRBD1
abundance: NA

CDR3nt: TGTGCCAGCACTCTTAAATGGGACCGACAGGGCACCGGGGAGCTGTTTTTT
CDR3aa: CASTLKWDRQGTGELFF
j_gene: TRBJ2-2
v_gene: TRBV27
d_gene: TRBD1
abundance: NA

CDR3nt: TGTGCCAGTACGGCAGCGGGAGTCTCATCGGAGACCCAGTACTTC
CDR3aa: CASTAAGVSSETQYF
j_gene: TRBJ2-5
v_gene: TRBV19
d_gene: TRBD2
abundance: NA

CDR3nt: TGCGCCAGCAGCTTGGAAGGACAGGGAATTGTCATCTATGGCTACACCTTC
CDR3aa: CASSLEGQGIVIYGYTF
j_gene: TRBJ1-2
v_gene: TRBV5-1
d_gene: TRBD1
abundance: NA

CDR3nt: TGTGCCACCAGCAGAGTGAGGGACTCGATATACAATGAGCAGTTCTTC
CDR3aa: CATSRVRDSIYNEQFF
j_gene: TRBJ2-1
v_gene: TRBV15
d_gene: NA
abundance: NA

CDR3nt: TGTTCCAGCAGCTTAGGCCAGGGCTGGGCTTTCTTT
CDR3aa: CSSSLGQGWAFF
j_gene: TRBJ1-1
v_gene: TRBV7-9
d_gene: NA
abundance: NA

CDR3nt: TGTGCCAGCATCTACAGGGCTAACTATGGCTACACCTTC
CDR3aa: CASIYRANYGYTF
j_gene: TRBJ1-2
v_gene: TRBV7-2
d_gene: NA
abundance: NA

CDR3nt: TGTGCCAGCAGTCCTGACTGGGCTAATGAAAAACTGTTTTTT
CDR3aa: CASSPDWANEKLFF
j_gene: TRBJ1-4
v_gene: TRBV27
d_gene: NA
abundance: NA

CDR3nt: TGTGCCAGCAGCTTGCCCGGGACTAGCTTCGGTGACTTC
CDR3aa: CASSLPGTSFGDF
j_gene: TRBJ2-7
v_gene: TRBV7-2
d_gene: TRBD2
abundance: NA

CDR3nt: TGTGCCAGCACCCTACAGGGTTTCTACGAGCAGTACTTC
CDR3aa: CASTLQGFYEQYF
j_gene: TRBJ2-7
v_gene: TRBV28
d_gene: NA
abundance: few

CDR3nt: TGTGCCAGCACTCAAGGAGGGCTCTACACCTTC
CDR3aa: CASTQGGLYTF
j_gene: TRBJ1-2
v_gene: TRBV6-5
d_gene: NA
abundance: few

CDR3nt: TGTGCCAGCAGCACCAGGGCAGTCTATGGCTACACCTTC
CDR3aa: CASSTRAVYGYTF
j_gene: TRBJ1-2
v_gene: TRBV5-4
d_gene: NA
abundance: few

CDR3nt: TGTGCCTCGTCGACAGGGAAAACCTACGAGCAGTACTTC
CDR3aa: CASSTGKTYEQYF
j_gene: TRBJ2-7
v_gene: TRBV19
d_gene: TRBD1
abundance: NA

CDR3nt: TGTGCCAGCAGTCCTACCCAGGGTAATGGACGGCAGCCCCAGCATTTT
CDR3aa: CASSPTQGNGRQPQHF
j_gene: TRBJ1-5
v_gene: TRBV28
d_gene: NA
abundance: NA